This paragraph reports one T cell receptor (beta chain). The target antigen is unknown. Sequenced by immunoSEQ multiplex PCR; TCRdb stores in-frame clones only, minus some. The table lists 75,000 to 95,000 clones, 75% to 90% of them singletons. Prior autoimmune disease or systemic immunosuppression barred patients. The data were taken from a study of OX40 agonist ivuxolimab in advanced cancers. Study-wide results and limits: Also present in some nonresponders was a low level of normalized T-cell clonal expansion. CD4+ and CD8+ blood T cells expanded clonally by week 6 at 0.1 to 3.0 mg/kg.

CDR1 and CDR2 (germline): SGHRS, YFSETQ. CDR3 size: 15 residues. Trimming left V 4 bases short and J 4 bases short, with 17 bases between. The V call is TRBV5-1, the J call TRBJ1-1, with D possibly matching TRBD1 (6 bases). Here the sequenced sample was CD4+ or CD8+ T cells sorted from blood, taken in a trial of the OX40 agonist ivuxolimab. This sequence was found in an adult with an advanced solid tumor such as melanoma, head and neck, liver or kidney cancer. The CDR3 loop is CASSPLRGASTEAFF. The CDR3 nucleotides read TGCGCCAGCAGCCCCCTGAGGGGGGCCTCCACTGAAGCTTTCTTT.